This T cell receptor beta chain was obtained from a study of spatial heterogeneity in lung cancer (dated by TCRdb to the late 2010s). For the study in its entirety: Beta-chain transcripts were consistently detected in greater numbers than alpha-chain transcripts, which likely reflects a higher abundance of beta-chain transcripts. TCR alpha and beta repertoires were quantitatively compared across multiple tumor regions, matched nontumor lung and blood in non-small cell lung cancer. Nonsynonymous mutation counts, determined by whole-exome sequencing of tumor tissue, were related to features of the TCR repertoire. Both alpha and beta chains were TCR-sequenced in fewer than 250 tumor regions, around 65 matched nontumor lung samples and some 56 PBMC samples obtained at surgery. TCR transcript counts in tumor regions correlated strongly with a T cell transcriptional module score from matched bulk RNA-seq. In the raw uncorrected reads, each unique combination of TCR and UMI appeared on average more than ten times.

Clipping removes 6 bases from V and 8 bases from J, with 12 as the unmatched junction base count. Looking up the germline V gene (reference sequence) yields CDR1 DFQATT and CDR2 SNEGSKA. The CDR3, cysteine through phenylalanine, is 14 amino acids long. The sequence is cut down to CDR3 DNA, 42 bases in frame from base 1. Library preparation was by 5' RACE. Sequencing was carried out with a NextSeq 500. To allow correction of PCR and sequencing errors, the TCR library protocol tagged every TCR cDNA molecule with a unique molecular identifier. The paper's processing steps were these. TCR identification, UMI-based error correction and CDR3 extraction were all carried out with Decombinator tools. TCRs above a frequency of 2 per 1,000, corresponding to the top 1% of the tumor frequency distribution, were defined as expanded. Expanded tumor TCRs were classed as regional if statistically deemed absent (corrected P<0.05) from at least one tumor region, otherwise ubiquitous. Renyi diversity was computed with the R vegan package after each repertoire had been subsampled 100 times to 5,000 TCRs. To build CDR3 similarity networks, amino acid triplet string-kernel similarity was used, and CDR3s were connected when their pairwise similarity was above 0.82. Starting from the raw public reads, TCRdb applied fastp trimming at Q25, assembled clones with MiXCR and retained in-frame beta chains. Entries that share a CDR3 protein sequence are merged under the most common genes and DNA. TCRdb, rather than the study authors, made the V and J calls. Present in this sample are about 27,000 distinct CDR3 sequences, about 7.1% of which were seen just once. Clones ranked in the top ten supply approximately 23% of the sample.

What the study reported, not specific to this receptor: TCR-seq coverage of tumor T cells was estimated at only approximately 7% for alpha chains and about 14% for beta chains. Counts of ubiquitous and regional expanded TCRs correlated with counts of ubiquitous and regional nonsynonymous mutations, respectively. The number of expanded intratumoral alpha and beta TCRs correlated with the tumor nonsynonymous mutation count. Confirming at a functional level the hypothesis that regional TCRs recognize regional mutations was considered to require additional single-cell paired TCR alpha and beta sequencing.

The time point tag for this specimen amounts to: sample taken at primary tumor resection. Samples were obtained from around 72 patients with early-stage, untreated non-small cell lung cancer from the lung TRACERx cohort. TCR sequencing used whole RNA extracted from tumor and nontumor lung tissue, or from cryopreserved PBMC samples, without cell sorting. Patients were selected for TCR sequencing only if sufficient RNA was available from at least two tumor regions. A lung pathologist reviewed the tumor and adjacent nontumor lung specimens before the specimens were selected. This clonotype was recorded at least ten times. No antigen is known for it. No per-base quality is available; no much larger clone lies one base away.

The starting material was lung tumor tissue, obtained at surgery. This receptor was obtained from a male donor with early-stage non-small cell lung cancer. This chain is built from TRBV20-1 and TRBJ2-4; 8 junctional bases match TRBD1. The CDR3 reads as follows: CSAYLIRGLDIQYF. The DNA reads as follows: TGCAGTGCCTACTTAATCAGGGGGCTCGACATTCAGTACTTC.